The present T cell receptor beta chain was sequenced within a study of metastatic and nonmetastatic thyroid tumors. Across the study: Malignant thyroid and benign thyroid patients provided blood and tumor or nodule tissue whose repertoires were compared.

TCRdb re-called clones from the PCR reads using MiXCR. Of about 92,000 clones detected, around 14% appear once; the ten largest clones hold about 3.6%. Every patient underwent thyroid surgery untreated. On this clone: Because it lacks the conserved phenylalanine or tryptophan at the end, this CDR3 is likely a read error.

The germline CDR1 and CDR2 sequences are LNHDA and SQIVND (reference sequence). The CDR3 totals 15 residues. The junction had 7 bases not matched to a gene; V was cut back by 4 bases and J by 4 bases. This chain joins TRBV19 and TRBJ1-2, with TRBD1 matching over 9 bases. The origin of this receptor is a female donor with papillary thyroid cancer or a benign thyroid nodule (not recorded which). Some clones in this sample may be carry-over from other donors' samples. Sequencing was done on a sample of blood. This chain's CDR3 is CASSTNRGPVYGYTS. As DNA, the CDR3 is TGTGCCAGTAGTACAAACAGGGGGCCTGTCTATGGCTACACCTCC.